What follows is one T cell receptor (beta chain) and its context. The sample holds many counts of this clonotype. Its specific antigen is unknown. One junction end disagrees with the germline gene, perhaps due to a read error. The sample comes from a study of T cell repertoires in cytomegalovirus infection (dated by TCRdb to between 2017 and 2020). At the level of the whole study: Because public TCR beta signatures pointed to carriage of CMV infection together with the matching HLA type, the HLA type of each donor mattered for the analysis.

Study-wide findings and limitations: Carriers of CMV infection plus the relevant HLA type were discriminated by the cumulative frequency of public TCR beta family members in the study cohort and in an independent roughly 400-donor cohort. In the ex vivo response, HLA-C-restricted CMV-specific TCR beta clonotypes were dominant, and in two of eight donors the single most frequent clonotype came from this HLA-C-restricted group.

CDR1 and CDR2, looked up from the germline V gene (reference sequence), are SSHAT and FNYEAQ. From cysteine to phenylalanine, the CDR3 is 16 amino acids long. The retained sequence is limited to the CDR3, 48 bases, with the frame set at the first base. Sequencing was performed on an Illumina HiSeq 1500. TCRdb trimmed public reads at Q25 via fastp, called clones via MiXCR and kept in-frame beta chains. Entries that share a CDR3 protein sequence are merged under the most common genes and DNA. In this sample the table shows 310,000 or so distinct CDR3 sequences, 15% to 20% of which occur a single time. The leading ten clones occupy more than 10% of the sample.

Sequencing used PBMCs. The TCR was taken from a human donor in good health (CMV status not recorded). Some clones in this sample may be carry-over from other donors' samples. This chain joins TRBV7-7 to TRBJ2-5; TRBD2 lines up with 13 middle nucleotides. The CDR3 here reads CASSQLRLAGGETQYF. The base sequence is TGTGCTAGCAGCCAACTCAGACTAGCGGGGGGAGAGACCCAGTACTTC.